The present T cell receptor beta chain was sequenced within a study of siplizumab effects on memory and regulatory T cells. Regarding the study as a whole: Apparently key alloresponse contributors, naive T cells also seemed more diverse than memory cells. Controls had around 28% Treg-derived mappable alloreactive CD4+ clones on average, versus about 70% with siplizumab.

The protocol was immunoSEQ multiplex PCR, while the TCRdb copy is restricted to in-frame clones and leaves out a portion. The sample records tens of thousands of clones, approximately 93% being singletons. The V segment lost 4 bases and the J segment 5 bases; nucleotides outside the gene matches: 10. This CDR3 region has 16 residues. Germline V gene lookup returns CDR1 WSHSY and CDR2 SAAADI. Worth noting for this clone: As yet, its antigen is unknown.

This chain links TRBV10-2 with TRBJ2-3; 9 nucleotides match TRBD2. The TCR comes from a human donor in good health. Sequencing used CD8+ T cells sorted from blood. For the CDR3, the DNA is TGCGCCAGCAGTGTTCTCGGGAGCGGGGGGTTAGATACGCAGTATTTT. Its translation is CASSVLGSGGLDTQYF.